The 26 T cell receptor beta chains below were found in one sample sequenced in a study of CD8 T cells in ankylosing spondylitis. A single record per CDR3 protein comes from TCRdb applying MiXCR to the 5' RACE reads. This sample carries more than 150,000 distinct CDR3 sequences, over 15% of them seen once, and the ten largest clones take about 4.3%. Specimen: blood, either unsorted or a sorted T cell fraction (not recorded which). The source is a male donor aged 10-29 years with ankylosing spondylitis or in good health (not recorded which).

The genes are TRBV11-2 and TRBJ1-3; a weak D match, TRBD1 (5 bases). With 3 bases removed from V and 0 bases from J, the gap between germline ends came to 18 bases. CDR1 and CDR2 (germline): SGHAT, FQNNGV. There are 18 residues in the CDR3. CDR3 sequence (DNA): TGTGCCAGCAGCTTTTTGCCGGGACTCCTCGGCTCTGGAAACACCATATATTTT. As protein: CASSFLPGLLGSGNTIYF.

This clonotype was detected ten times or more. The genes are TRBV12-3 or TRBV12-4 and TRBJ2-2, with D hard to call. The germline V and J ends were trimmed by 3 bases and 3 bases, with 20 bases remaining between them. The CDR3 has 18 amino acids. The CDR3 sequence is CASSFGSWMGSDTGELFF. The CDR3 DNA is TGTGCCAGCAGTTTCGGTAGTTGGATGGGATCCGACACCGGGGAGCTGTTTTTT.

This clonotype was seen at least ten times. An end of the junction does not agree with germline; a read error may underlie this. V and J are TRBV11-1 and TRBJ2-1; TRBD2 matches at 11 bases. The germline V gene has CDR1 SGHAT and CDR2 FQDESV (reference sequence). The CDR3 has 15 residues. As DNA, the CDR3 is TGTGCCAGCAGCGTAGCGGGAGGGCCTTTCAATGAGCAGTTCTTC. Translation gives CASSVAGGPFNEQFF.

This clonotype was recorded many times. The CDR3 protein is CASSVALNNQPQHF. CDR3 in DNA: TGTGCCAGCAGTGTCGCACTGAACAATCAGCCCCAGCATTTT. This chain uses TRBV2 with TRBJ1-5; no clear D. Per germline, CDR1 SNHLY and CDR2 FYNNEI. CDR3 length equals 14 residues. V was shortened by 4 bases and J by 3 bases, with 10 bases between the two germline ends.

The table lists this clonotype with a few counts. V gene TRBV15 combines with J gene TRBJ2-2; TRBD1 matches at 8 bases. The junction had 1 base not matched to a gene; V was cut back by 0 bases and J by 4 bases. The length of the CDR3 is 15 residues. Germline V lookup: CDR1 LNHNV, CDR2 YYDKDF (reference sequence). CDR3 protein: CATSRETGATGELFF. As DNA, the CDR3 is TGTGCCACCAGCAGAGAGACAGGGGCCACCGGGGAGCTGTTTTTT.

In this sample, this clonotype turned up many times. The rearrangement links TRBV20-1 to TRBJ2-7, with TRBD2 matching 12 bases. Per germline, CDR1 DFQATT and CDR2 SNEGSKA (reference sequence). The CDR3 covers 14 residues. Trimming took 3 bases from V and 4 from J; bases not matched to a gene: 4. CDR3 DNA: TGCAGTGCTAGTCGGCTAGCGGGAGGGTACGAGCAGTACTTC. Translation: CSASRLAGGYEQYF.

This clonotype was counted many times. The CDR3 nucleotides read TGTGCCAGCTCGGGTATAATAGAACTCATAGGAAATGAGCAGTTCTTC. This encodes CASSGIIELIGNEQFF. This chain links TRBV7-9 with TRBJ2-1; D is unresolved. Germline V gene lookup returns CDR1 SEHNR and CDR2 FQNEAQ (reference sequence). Between the trimmed V and J ends, which lost 8 bases and 7 bases, there was a span of 24 bases. This CDR3 spans 16 amino acids.

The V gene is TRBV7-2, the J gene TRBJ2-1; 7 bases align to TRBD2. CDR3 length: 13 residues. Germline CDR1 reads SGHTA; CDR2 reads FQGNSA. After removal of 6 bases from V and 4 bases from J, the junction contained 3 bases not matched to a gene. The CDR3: CASRSGGYNEQFF. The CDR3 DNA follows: TGTGCCAGCAGATCCGGGGGGTACAATGAGCAGTTCTTC.

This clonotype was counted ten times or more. For the CDR3, the DNA is TGTGCCAGCAGTTCCAGGACTAGCGGGAGAGATACGCAGTATTTT. Protein: CASSSRTSGRDTQYF. The chain uses TRBV12-3 or TRBV12-4 and TRBJ2-3; 13 positions agree with TRBD2. The CDR3 spans 15 residues. With V trimmed by 4 bases and J by 5 bases, 3 bases remained unmatched.

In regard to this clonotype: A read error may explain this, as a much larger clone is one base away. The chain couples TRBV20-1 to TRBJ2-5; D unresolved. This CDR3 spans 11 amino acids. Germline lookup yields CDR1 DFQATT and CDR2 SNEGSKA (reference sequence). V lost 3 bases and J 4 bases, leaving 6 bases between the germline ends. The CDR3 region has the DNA TGCAGTGCTAGTCCCCCAGAGACCCAGTACTTC. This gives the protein CSASPPETQYF.

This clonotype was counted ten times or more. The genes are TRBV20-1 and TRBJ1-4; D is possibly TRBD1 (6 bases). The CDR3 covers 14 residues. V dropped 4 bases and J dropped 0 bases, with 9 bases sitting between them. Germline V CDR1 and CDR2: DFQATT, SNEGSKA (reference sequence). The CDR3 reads CSATGAATNEKLFF. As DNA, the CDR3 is TGCAGTGCTACAGGGGCTGCAACTAATGAAAAACTGTTTTTT.

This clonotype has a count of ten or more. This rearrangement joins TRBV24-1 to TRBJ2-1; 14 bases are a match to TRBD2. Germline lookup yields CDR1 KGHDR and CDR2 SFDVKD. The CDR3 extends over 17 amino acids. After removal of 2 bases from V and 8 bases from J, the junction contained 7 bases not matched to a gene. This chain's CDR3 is CATSDSGTSGSLDEQFF. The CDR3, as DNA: TGTGCCACCAGTGATTCTGGGACTAGCGGGAGTCTCGATGAGCAGTTCTTC.

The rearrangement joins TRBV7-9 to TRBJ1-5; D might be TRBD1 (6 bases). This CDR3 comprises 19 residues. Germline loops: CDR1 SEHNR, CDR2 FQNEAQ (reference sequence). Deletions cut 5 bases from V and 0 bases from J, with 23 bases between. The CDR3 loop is CASSLDGTGGLSSNQPQHF. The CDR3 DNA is TGTGCCAGCAGCCTAGACGGGACGGGGGGCCTTAGTAGCAATCAGCCCCAGCATTTT.

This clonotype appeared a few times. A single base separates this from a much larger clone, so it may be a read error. CDR3 protein: CASSYSSGANVLTF. CDR3 DNA: TGTGCCAGCAGTTACAGCTCTGGGGCCAACGTCCTGACTTTC. The V gene is TRBV6-2 or TRBV6-3, the J gene TRBJ2-6; D is uncertain. Germline V gene lookup returns CDR1 MNHEY and CDR2 SVGEGT. The CDR3 sequence is 14 residues long. Trimming pared 2 bases from V and 0 bases from J, leaving 2 bases between.

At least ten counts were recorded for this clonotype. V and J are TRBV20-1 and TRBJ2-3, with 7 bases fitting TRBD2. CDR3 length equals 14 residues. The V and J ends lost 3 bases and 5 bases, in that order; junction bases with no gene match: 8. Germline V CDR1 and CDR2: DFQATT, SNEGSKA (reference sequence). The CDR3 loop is CSASFAGEGDTQYF. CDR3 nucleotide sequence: TGCAGTGCTAGTTTCGCGGGAGAGGGAGATACGCAGTATTTT.

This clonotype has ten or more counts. For the CDR3, the DNA is TGTGCCAGCAGGAGCGGACGGATCTCTGGGGCCAACGTCCTGACTTTC. Protein product: CASRSGRISGANVLTF. The genes are TRBV6-6 and TRBJ2-6, with TRBD2 as a possible D gene (5 bases). The CDR3 sequence is 16 residues long. V shed 6 bases and J shed 0 bases, with 12 bases lying between them. Germline-derived CDR1 and CDR2 are MNHNY and SVGAGI (reference sequence).

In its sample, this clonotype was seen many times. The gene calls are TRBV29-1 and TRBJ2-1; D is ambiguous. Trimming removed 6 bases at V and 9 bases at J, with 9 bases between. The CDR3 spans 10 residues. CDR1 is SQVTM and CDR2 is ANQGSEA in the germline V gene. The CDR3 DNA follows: TGCAGCGTCTTCGACGGTGAGCAGTTCTTC. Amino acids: CSVFDGEQFF.

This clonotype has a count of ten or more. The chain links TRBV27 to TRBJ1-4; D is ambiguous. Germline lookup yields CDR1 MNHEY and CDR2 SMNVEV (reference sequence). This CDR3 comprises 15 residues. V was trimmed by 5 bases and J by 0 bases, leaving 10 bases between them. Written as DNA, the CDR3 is TGTGCCAGCAGTCGGACCAGGTCAACTAATGAAAAACTGTTTTTT. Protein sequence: CASSRTRSTNEKLFF.

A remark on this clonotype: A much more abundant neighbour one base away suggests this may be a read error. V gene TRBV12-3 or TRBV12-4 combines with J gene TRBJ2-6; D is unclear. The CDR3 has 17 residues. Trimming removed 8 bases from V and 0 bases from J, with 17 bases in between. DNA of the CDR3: TGTGCCAGCTCCCCCACGGCCGGTAGCTCTGGGGCCAACGTCCTGACTTTC. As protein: CASSPTAGSSGANVLTF.

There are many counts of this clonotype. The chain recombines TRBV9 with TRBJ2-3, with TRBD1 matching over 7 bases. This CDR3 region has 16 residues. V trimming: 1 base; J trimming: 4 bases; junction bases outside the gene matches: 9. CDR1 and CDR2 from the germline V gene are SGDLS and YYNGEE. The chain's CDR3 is CASSVNQGERADTQYF. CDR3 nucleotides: TGTGCCAGCAGCGTAAATCAGGGGGAGAGGGCAGATACGCAGTATTTT. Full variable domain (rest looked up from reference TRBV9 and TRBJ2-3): DSGVTQTPKHLITATGQRVTLRCSPRSGDLSVYWYQQSLDQGLQFLIQYYNGEERAKGNILERFSAQQFPDLHSELNLSSLELGDSALYFCASSVNQGERADTQYFGPGTRLTVL.

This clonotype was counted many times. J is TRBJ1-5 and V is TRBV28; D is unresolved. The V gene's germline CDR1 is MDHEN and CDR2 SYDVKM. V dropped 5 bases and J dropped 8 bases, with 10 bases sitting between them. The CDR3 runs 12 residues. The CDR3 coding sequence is TGTGCCAGCAGTACTTTTAGGGAGCCCCAGCATTTT. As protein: CASSTFREPQHF.

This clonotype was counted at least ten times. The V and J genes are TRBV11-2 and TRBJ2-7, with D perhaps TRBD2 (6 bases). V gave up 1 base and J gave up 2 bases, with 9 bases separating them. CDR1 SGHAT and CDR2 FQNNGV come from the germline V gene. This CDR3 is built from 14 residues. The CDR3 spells CASSLAGAAYEQYV. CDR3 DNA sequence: TGTGCCAGCAGCTTAGCGGGAGCGGCCTACGAGCAGTACGTC.

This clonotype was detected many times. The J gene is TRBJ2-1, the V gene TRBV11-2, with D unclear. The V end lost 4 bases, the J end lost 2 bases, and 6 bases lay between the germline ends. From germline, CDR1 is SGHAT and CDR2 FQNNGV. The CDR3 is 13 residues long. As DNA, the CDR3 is TGTGCCAGCAGCTCCGGAGCCTACAATGAGCAGTTCTTC. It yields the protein CASSSGAYNEQFF.

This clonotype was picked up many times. The CDR3 is CSGEGATGELFF. CDR3 bases: TGCAGCGGGGAAGGTGCGACCGGGGAGCTGTTTTTT. The chain carries TRBV29-1 and TRBJ2-2; D not resolved. The CDR3 spans 12 residues. CDR1 and CDR2 from the germline V gene are SQVTM and ANQGSEA. Trimming removed 7 bases at V and 5 bases at J, with 11 bases between.

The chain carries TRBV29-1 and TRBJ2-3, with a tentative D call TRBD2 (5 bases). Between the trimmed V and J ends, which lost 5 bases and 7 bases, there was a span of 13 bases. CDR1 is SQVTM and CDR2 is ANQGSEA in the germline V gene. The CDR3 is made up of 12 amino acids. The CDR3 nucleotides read TGCAGCGTTCGAGGGCCACGGCATACGCAGTATTTT. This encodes CSVRGPRHTQYF.

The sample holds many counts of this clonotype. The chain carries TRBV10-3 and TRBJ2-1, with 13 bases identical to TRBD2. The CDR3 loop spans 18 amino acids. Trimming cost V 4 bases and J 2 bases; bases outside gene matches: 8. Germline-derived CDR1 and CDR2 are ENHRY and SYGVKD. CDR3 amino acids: CAISVTSGREGPYNEQFF. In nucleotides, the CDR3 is TGTGCCATCAGTGTTACTAGCGGGAGGGAAGGACCCTACAATGAGCAGTTCTTC.